This record concerns one TCR beta chain sequence. Antigen unknown. The junction shows a germline mismatch at one end, possibly a read error. The data belong to a study of siplizumab effects on memory and regulatory T cells. Study-wide findings and caveats: Only a minor fraction of alloreactive clones mapped to unstimulated subsets. Mappable alloreactive CD4+ clones came from Treg cells under 80% of the time on average with siplizumab, against approximately 26% in controls. The apparent diversity of naive T cells exceeded that of memory cells, and naive T cells seemed to make a major contribution to the alloresponse.

Every sample had approximately 97,000 of its TCR templates assayed. Repertoires were generated with immunoSEQ multiplex PCR, while TCRdb's copy carries only in-frame clones and drops some. The sample includes over 85,000 clones, 96% of them seen just once. The CDR3 length is 13 residues. Looked up from germline, CDR1 is SGHAT and CDR2 is FQNNGV. The sequencing input was naive CD4+ T cells sorted from blood. The clonotype comes from a human donor in good health. V usage is TRBV11-2 and J usage is TRBJ2-2, with D unresolved. CDR3 in amino acids: CASSLEATGELFF. The CDR3 region has the DNA TGTGCCAGCAGCCTAGAGGCGACCGGGGAGCTGTTTTTT.